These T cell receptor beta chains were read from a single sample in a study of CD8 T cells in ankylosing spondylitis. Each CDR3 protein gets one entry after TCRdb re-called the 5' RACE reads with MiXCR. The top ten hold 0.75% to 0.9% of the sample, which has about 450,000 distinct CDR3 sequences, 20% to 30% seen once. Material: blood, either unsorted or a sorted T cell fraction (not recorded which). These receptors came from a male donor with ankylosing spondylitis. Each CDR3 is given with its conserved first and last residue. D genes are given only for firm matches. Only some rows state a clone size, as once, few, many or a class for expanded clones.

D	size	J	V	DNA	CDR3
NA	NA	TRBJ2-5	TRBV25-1	TGTGCCAGCAGTGATTTTAGGGGTGGGCGAGAGACCCAGTACTTC	CASSDFRGGRETQYF
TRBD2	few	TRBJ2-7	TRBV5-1	TGCGCCAGCAGCTTGAGCGGGAATCCCTCCTACGAGCAGTACTTC	CASSLSGNPSYEQYF
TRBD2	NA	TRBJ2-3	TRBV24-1	TGTGCCACCAGTGACCCCCATAGCGGGAGTCCTTACACAGATACGCAGTATTTT	CATSDPHSGSPYTDTQYF
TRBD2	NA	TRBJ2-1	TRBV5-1	TGCGCCAGCAGCTTCGGACTAGCGGGAGTGGGATACAATGAGCAGTTCTTC	CASSFGLAGVGYNEQFF
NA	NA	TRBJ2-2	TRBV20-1	TGCAGTGCTAGCACTAGATTCGCCGGGGAGCTGTTTTTT	CSASTRFAGELFF
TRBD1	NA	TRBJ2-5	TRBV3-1	TGTGCCAGCCTAGACAGGGCTGCGGGAGAGACCCAGTACTTC	CASLDRAAGETQYF
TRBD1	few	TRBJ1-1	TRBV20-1	TGCAGTGGGGACAGGGGGCTTCTGAACACTGAAGCTTTCTTT	CSGDRGLLNTEAFF
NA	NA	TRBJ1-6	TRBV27	TGTGCCAGCAGTTTCAGAGAGGCGAATTCACCCCTCCACTTT	CASSFREANSPLHF
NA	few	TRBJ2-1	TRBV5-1	TGCGCCAGCAGCTTGGTGATGGGGTTATACAATGAGCAGTTCTTC	CASSLVMGLYNEQFF
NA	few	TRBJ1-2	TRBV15	TGTGCCACCAGCAGAGGGGCAGGGGCTGCCTATGGCTACACCTTC	CATSRGAGAAYGYTF
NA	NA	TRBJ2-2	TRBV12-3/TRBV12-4	TGTGCCAGCAGCCCTTTTTCCACCGGGGAGCTGTTTTTT	CASSPFSTGELFF
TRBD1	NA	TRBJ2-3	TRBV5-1	TGCGCCAGCAGCGTGGGACAGGGGGATACGCAGTATTTT	CASSVGQGDTQYF
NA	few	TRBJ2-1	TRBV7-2	TGTGCCAGCAGTTGGGGAGTCTCCTACAATGAGCAGTTCTTC	CASSWGVSYNEQFF
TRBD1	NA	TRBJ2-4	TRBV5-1	TGCGCCAGCAGCTTGGATGCAGGGGGCGCCAAAAACATTCAGTACTTC	CASSLDAGGAKNIQYF
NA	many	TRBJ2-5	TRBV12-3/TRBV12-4	TGCGCCAGCAGCTTGCAAGAGACCCAGTACTTC	CASSLQETQYF
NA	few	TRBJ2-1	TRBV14	TGTGCCAGCAGCCAAGAGTGGGACAATGAGCAGTTCTTC	CASSQEWDNEQFF
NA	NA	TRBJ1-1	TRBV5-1	TGCGCCAGCAGCCTTGGCCCAGGGCTCTCTCAAATTGGGAGGACTGAAGCTTTCTTT	CASSLGPGLSQIGRTEAFF
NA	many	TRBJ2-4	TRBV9	TGTGCCAGCAGCGTAGGTGTGGGGGAGGTGGACATTCAGTACTTC	CASSVGVGEVDIQYF